This entry is about one T cell receptor beta chain. This clonotype was counted at least ten times. It has no known antigen specificity. No clone much larger than this one lies a single base away; base qualities are absent. According to the study, the label for this sample's time point signals: pre-sensitization, week 0. According to the study, the label for this sample's treatment or condition signals: therapeutic diphenylcyclopropenone sensitization with weekly scalp DPC. At each patch-test visit, blood was drawn before the patch test was applied. To be eligible, patients had to be aged 18 to 70, diagnosed with alopecia and judged suitable for DPC therapy, while pregnant patients were excluded. Total RNA was isolated from unfractionated whole blood collected in Tempus Blood RNA tubes. The library was generated by RACE. Sequencing took place on a NextSeq 500. Library preparation attached unique molecular identifiers to individual cDNA molecules for quantitative, reproducible TCR counting. Both TCR alpha and TCR beta chains were sequenced from each blood RNA sample. The source study handled its data this way. The median number of TCRs per sample was 90,000 to 100,000, ranging from about 20,000 to 750,000. V, J and CDR3 annotation of the TCR reads was carried out using the Decombinator software suite. To make PS versus PT1 abundance plots, every sample was subsampled to the same number of TCRs (28,000). TCRs were defined as expanded if absent before sensitization and observed at least eight times at the 2-week time point. TCRdb reran the public reads through fastp at Q25 and MiXCR, keeping productive beta chains. CDR3 protein sequences are deduplicated, and each keeps its most common genes and DNA. The authors' filters were not applied to this entry. The sample yields approximately 370,000 distinct CDR3 sequences; 4.5% to 5.5% were counted once. The ten largest account for about 8.7% of the sample.

The CDR1 and CDR2 encoded by the germline V gene are MGHRA and YSYEKL. The cysteine opens and the phenylalanine closes a CDR3 of 15 amino acids. Of the read, only the CDR3 DNA is kept; its 45 bases are in frame from base 1. The trim is 8 bases for V and 8 bases for J, with a gap of 24 bases between the germline ends. This entry comes from a study of human T cells and chemical hapten exposure (dated by TCRdb to about 2021). In terms of the full investigation: For sensitization, 2% DPC in acetone was applied to a 2 cm by 2 cm area of upper inner arm skin. Weekly therapeutic DPC doses were additionally applied to the scalp of patients throughout the roughly 23-week study period. Patch testing was performed on the upper back with Finn chambers containing 0.01% DPC, and the patch tests were scored after 6 days according to International Contact Dermatitis Research Group standards. The patient cohort, mostly female, included alopecia areata with under or over 50% scalp involvement, alopecia totalis and alopecia universalis. The libraries were sequenced as a pool, and the TCR yield per sample differed mostly because of small variations in library volumes within the pool. The study tracked peripheral blood TCR repertoire changes in vivo during primary and secondary sensitization to the hapten diphenylcyclopropenone (DPC) in alopecia patients. Blood samples were taken from patients before sensitization (week 0) and at 2, 6 and about 24 weeks after DPC sensitization. For TCR sequencing, blood came from 25 to 30 alopecia patients at anywhere from one to four time points (pre-sensitization, 2, 6 and 24 weeks). What the authors observed across the whole study: The number of TCRs above 1 in 1000 frequency did not change with DPC sensitization; there was no evidence of global repertoire structure alterations. Expanded TCRs formed significantly more large CDR3 similarity clusters than pre-sensitization or healthy control sets, consistent with antigen-driven responses. Because every patient had alopecia, a presumed autoimmune disease, the patients' immune response might differ from that of healthy individuals. A positive correlation was found between the number of PT1 expanded TCRs and patch test score, with significance reached at thresholds 8, 16 and 32 but not 4. After repeated subsampling, the strength of the expansion versus patch-test correlation and the threshold at which it became significant changed.

The origin of this receptor is a woman between 18 and 29 years old with alopecia areata. Some clones in this sample may be carry-over from other donors' samples. Recombination connected TRBV4-1 to TRBJ1-2, with TRBD1 perhaps the D gene, on 6 matching bases. Sequencing was performed on whole blood, taken in connection with sensitization to the hapten diphenylcyclopropenone (DPC). The nucleotide sequence is TGCGCCAGCTCCATCGTACAGGGTCTGGGAGAGGGCTACACCTTC. Its protein product is CASSIVQGLGEGYTF.